The 6 T cell receptor beta chains in this list originate from one sample, sequenced in a study of blood T cell repertoires in COVID-19. Using immunoSEQ multiplex PCR, the repertoire was profiled, and TCRdb retains in-frame clones only, with some absent. The sample has fewer than 300,000 clones; approximately 85% are singletons. The sample taken for sequencing was peripheral blood. Receptors were obtained from a human donor with COVID-19, enrolled during active disease. The donor label of this sample is uncertain.

V usage is TRBV6-5 and J usage is TRBJ2-1, with 13 nucleotides matching TRBD2. Trimming removed 6 bases from V and 8 bases from J; junction bases left unmatched: 1. The CDR3 has 13 amino acids. Germline V gene sequence: CDR1 MNHEY, CDR2 SVGAGI. This CDR3 reads CASSTSGGDEQFF. The CDR3 DNA reads TGTGCCAGCAGCACTAGCGGGGGGGATGAGCAGTTCTTC.

This chain uses TRBV29-1 with TRBJ2-1, with 11 bases fitting TRBD1. There are 13 residues in the CDR3. V gave up 7 bases and J gave up 6 bases; unmatched junction bases: 5. Germline CDR1 reads SQVTM; CDR2 reads ANQGSEA. The CDR3 sequence is CSATGTGGNEQFF. The CDR3 region has the DNA TGCAGCGCCACCGGGACAGGGGGCAATGAGCAGTTCTTC.

The chain joins TRBV5-1 to TRBJ1-6; D ambiguous. CDR3 size: 16 residues. The V and J ends lost 0 bases and 7 bases respectively, with 14 bases between them. Germline assignment: CDR1 SGHRS and CDR2 YFSETQ. Here the CDR3 DNA reads TGCGCCAGCAGCTTGGCCGTAGGACGGGGAAATTCACCCCTCCACTTT. This codes for CASSLAVGRGNSPLHF.

CDR3 nucleotides: TGTGCCAGCAGCTTAGACGGAGGGATCAATGAGCAGTTCTTC. Its translation: CASSLDGGINEQFF. The gene calls are TRBV11-3 and TRBJ2-1, with D perhaps matching TRBD2 (6 bases). Germline CDR1 is SGHNT and CDR2 is YENEEA. This CDR3 has 14 residues. Trimming left V 0 bases short and J 6 bases short, with 9 bases between.

The rearrangement uses TRBV28 and TRBJ1-1, with 9 bases fitting TRBD1. The CDR3 runs to 14 residues. J lost 4 bases, V lost 1 base, and 1 base had no gene match. Germline loops: CDR1 MDHEN, CDR2 SYDVKM. Here the CDR3 reads CASSLLTGGTEAFF. CDR3 sequence (DNA): TGTGCCAGCAGTTTATTGACAGGGGGCACTGAAGCTTTCTTT. The full variable domain, in which reference TRBV28 and TRBJ1-1 provide the parts outside the CDR3, is DVKVTQSSRYLVKRTGEKVFLECVQDMDHENMFWYRQDPGLGLRLIYFSYDVKMKEKGDIPEGYSVSREKKERFSLILESASTNQTSMYLCASSLLTGGTEAFFGQGTRLTVV.

In this sample, this clone turned up a few times. This chain connects TRBV19 to TRBJ1-2; 9 bases fit TRBD1. The J segment lost 4 bases and the V segment lost 6 bases, leaving 3 bases of the junction unmatched. The CDR3 runs to 13 residues. Germline CDR1 LNHDA, CDR2 SQIVND (reference sequence). CDR3 residues: CASRTGGAYGYTF. The CDR3 bases are TGTGCCAGTAGAACAGGGGGCGCCTATGGCTACACCTTC.